The sequence of this T cell receptor beta chain was determined in a study of blood T cells in healthy people across ages. Study-level results: A conclusive naive versus antigen-experienced comparison was prevented by the unsorted PBMCs.

A remark on this clonotype: Its antigen is as yet unknown.

Trimming pared 5 bases from V and 8 bases from J, leaving 12 bases between. The CDR3 extends over 12 amino acids. The V gene's germline CDR1 is MNHEY and CDR2 SVGAGI. The second PCR ran about 6 to 12 cycles with a sample-barcoded 5' primer and J-beta primers. The template-switch adaptor, which had 12 random nucleotides, put a tag on each cDNA molecule. TCRdb processed the 5' RACE reads anew with MiXCR; each CDR3 protein has one entry. The data contain roughly 1.5 million distinct CDR3 sequences, around 40% of them singletons. The TCR was taken from a woman aged 18-29 years in good health. The sample was blood. The rearrangement uses TRBV6-5 and TRBJ1-2, with D possibly being TRBD1 (6 bases). The CDR3 DNA follows: TGTGCCAGCAGTGGAGGGACAAGAGGCTACACCTTC. It translates to CASSGGTRGYTF.